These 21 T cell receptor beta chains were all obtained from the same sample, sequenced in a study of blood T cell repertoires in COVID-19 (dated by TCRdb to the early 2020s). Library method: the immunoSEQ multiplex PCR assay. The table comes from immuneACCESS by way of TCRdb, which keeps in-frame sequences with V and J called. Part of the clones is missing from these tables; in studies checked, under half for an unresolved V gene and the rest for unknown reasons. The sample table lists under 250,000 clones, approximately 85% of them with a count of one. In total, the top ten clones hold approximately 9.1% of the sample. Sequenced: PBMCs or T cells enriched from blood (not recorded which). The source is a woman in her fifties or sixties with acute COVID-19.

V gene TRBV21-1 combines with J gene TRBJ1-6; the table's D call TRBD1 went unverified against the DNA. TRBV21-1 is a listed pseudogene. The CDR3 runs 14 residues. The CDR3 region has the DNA TGTGCCAGCAGCAAAGAGGGACAGGGTTCACCCCTCCACTTT. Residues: CASSKEGQGSPLHF.

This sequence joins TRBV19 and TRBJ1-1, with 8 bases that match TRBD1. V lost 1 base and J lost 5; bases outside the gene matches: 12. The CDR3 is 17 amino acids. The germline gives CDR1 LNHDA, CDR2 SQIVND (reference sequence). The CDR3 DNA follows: TGTGCCAGTAGTATAGGAGGACAGGGTAGTAGGCGAACTGAAGCTTTCTTT. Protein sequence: CASSIGGQGSRRTEAFF.

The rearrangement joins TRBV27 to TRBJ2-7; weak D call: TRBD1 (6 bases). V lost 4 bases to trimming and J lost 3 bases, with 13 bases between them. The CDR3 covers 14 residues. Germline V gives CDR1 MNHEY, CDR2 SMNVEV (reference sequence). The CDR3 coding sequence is TGTGCCAGCAGTTCTAAAGGGGGATTCTACGAGCAGTACTTC. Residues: CASSSKGGFYEQYF.

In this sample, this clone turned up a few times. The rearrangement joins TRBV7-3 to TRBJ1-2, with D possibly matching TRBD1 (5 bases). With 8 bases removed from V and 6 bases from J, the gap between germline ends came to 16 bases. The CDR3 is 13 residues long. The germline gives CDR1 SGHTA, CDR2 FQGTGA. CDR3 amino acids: CASGIGGTDGYTF. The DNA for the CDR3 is TGTGCCAGCGGGATCGGGGGGACGGATGGCTACACCTTC.

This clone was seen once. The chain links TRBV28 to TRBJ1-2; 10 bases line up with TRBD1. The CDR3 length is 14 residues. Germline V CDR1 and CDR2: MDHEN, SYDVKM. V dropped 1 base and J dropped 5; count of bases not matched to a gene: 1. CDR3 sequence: CASSLSDRGYGYTF. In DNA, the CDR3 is TGTGCCAGCAGTTTATCGGACAGGGGGTATGGCTACACCTTC.

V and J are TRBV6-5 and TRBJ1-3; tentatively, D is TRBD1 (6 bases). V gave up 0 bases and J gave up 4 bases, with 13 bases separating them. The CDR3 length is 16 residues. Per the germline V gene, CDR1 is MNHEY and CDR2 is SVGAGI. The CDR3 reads CASSYSSTGPGNTIYF. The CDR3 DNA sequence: TGTGCCAGCAGTTACTCGTCAACAGGGCCCGGAAACACCATATATTTT.

The chain's CDR3 is CANSGPLGYEQYF. DNA of the CDR3: TGTGCCAATTCCGGGCCACTAGGCTACGAGCAGTACTTC. The rearrangement joins TRBV2 to TRBJ2-7, with D possibly matching TRBD2 (5 bases). V lost 10 bases to trimming and J lost 3 bases, with 16 bases between them. Germline CDR1 reads SNHLY; CDR2 reads FYNNEI. The CDR3 covers 13 residues.

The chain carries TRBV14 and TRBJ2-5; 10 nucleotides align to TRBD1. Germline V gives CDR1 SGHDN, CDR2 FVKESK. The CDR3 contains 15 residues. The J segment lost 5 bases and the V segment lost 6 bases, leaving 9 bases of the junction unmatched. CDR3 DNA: TGTGCCAGCAGTGTTTGGACAGGGGGTTTGGAGACCCAGTACTTC. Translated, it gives CASSVWTGGLETQYF.

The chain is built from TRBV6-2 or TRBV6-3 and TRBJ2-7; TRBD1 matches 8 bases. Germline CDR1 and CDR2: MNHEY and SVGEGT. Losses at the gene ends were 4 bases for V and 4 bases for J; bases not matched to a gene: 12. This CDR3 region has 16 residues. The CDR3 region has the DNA TGTGCCAGCAGTTCCCATAGGACAGGGAGTGGATACGAGCAGTACTTC. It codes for CASSSHRTGSGYEQYF.

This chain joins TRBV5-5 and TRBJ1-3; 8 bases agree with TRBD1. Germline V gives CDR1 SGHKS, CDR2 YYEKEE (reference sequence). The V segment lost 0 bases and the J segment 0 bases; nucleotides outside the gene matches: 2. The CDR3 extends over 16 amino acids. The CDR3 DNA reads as TGTGCCAGCAGCTTGGCGCAGGGGGCCTCTGGAAACACCATATATTTT. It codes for CASSLAQGASGNTIYF.

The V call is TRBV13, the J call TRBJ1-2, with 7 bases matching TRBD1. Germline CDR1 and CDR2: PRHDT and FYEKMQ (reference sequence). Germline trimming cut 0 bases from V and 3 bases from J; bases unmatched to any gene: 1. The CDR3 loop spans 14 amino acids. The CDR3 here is CASSLGGQYYGYTF. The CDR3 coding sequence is TGTGCCAGCAGCTTAGGGGGACAGTACTATGGCTACACCTTC.

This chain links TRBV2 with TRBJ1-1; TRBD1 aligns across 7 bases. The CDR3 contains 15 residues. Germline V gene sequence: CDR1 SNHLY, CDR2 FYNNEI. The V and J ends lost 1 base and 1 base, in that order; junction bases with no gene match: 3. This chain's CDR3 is CASSEGGTANTEAFF. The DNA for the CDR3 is TGTGCCAGCAGTGAAGGCGGGACAGCGAACACTGAAGCTTTCTTT.

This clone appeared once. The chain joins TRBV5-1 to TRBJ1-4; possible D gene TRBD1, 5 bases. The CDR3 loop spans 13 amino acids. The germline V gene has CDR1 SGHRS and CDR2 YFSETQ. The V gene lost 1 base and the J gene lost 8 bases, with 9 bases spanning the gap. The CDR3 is CASSLMTAEKLFF. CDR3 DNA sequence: TGCGCCAGCAGCTTGATGACAGCAGAAAAACTGTTTTTT.

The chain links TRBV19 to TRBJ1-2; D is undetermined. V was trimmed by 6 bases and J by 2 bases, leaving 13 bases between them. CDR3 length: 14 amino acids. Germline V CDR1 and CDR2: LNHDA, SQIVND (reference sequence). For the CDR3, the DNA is TGTGCCAGTAGCATTGTCAGTAACAACTATGGCTACACCTTC. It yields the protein CASSIVSNNYGYTF.

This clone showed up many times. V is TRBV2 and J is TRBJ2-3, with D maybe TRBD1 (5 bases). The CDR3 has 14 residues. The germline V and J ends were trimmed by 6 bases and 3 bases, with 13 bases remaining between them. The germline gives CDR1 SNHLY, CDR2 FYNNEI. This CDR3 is CASRQELKTDTQYF. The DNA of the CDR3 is TGTGCCAGCAGACAGGAACTAAAGACAGATACGCAGTATTTT. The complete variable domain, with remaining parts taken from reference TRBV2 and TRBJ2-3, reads EPEVTQTPSHQVTQMGQEVILRCVPISNHLYFYWYRQILGQKVEFLVSFYNNEISEKSEIFDDQFSVERPDGSNFTLKIRSTKLEDSAMYFCASRQELKTDTQYFGPGTRLTVL.

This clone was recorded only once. The CDR3 DNA is TGTGCCAGCAGCTCCGGACAGTCGAGCTCCTATAATTCACCCCTCCACTTT. It is translated as CASSSGQSSSYNSPLHF. The V call is TRBV7-2, the J call TRBJ1-6; D may be TRBD1 (6 bases). The CDR3 contains 17 residues. The V end was cut by 4 bases, the J end by 0 bases, with 13 bases between. Germline CDR1 and CDR2: SGHTA and FQGNSA. Variable domain in full (rest from reference TRBV7-2 and TRBJ1-6): GAGVSQSPSNKVTEKGKDVELRCDPISGHTALYWYRQSLGQGLEFLIYFQGNSAPDKSGLPSDRFSAERTGGSVSTLTIQRTQQEDSAVYLCASSSGQSSSYNSPLHFGNGTRLTVT.

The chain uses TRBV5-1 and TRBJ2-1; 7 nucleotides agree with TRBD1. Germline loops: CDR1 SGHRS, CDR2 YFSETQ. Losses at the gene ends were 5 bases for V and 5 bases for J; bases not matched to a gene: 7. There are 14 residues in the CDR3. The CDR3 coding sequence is TGCGCCAGCAGGTTGACAGGGACGAACAATGAGCAGTTCTTC. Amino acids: CASRLTGTNNEQFF.

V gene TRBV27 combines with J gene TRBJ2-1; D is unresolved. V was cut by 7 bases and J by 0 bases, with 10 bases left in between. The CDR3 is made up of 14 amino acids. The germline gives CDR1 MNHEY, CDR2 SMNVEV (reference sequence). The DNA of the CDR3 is TGTGCCAGCACCCCCCCAAACTCCTACAATGAGCAGTTCTTC. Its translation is CASTPPNSYNEQFF.

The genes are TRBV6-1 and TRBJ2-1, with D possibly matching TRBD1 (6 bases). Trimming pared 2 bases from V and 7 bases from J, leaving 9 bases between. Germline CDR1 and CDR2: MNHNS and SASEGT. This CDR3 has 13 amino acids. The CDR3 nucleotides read TGTGCCAGCAGTGAACGAGGGGGTAATGAGCAGTTCTTC. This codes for CASSERGGNEQFF.

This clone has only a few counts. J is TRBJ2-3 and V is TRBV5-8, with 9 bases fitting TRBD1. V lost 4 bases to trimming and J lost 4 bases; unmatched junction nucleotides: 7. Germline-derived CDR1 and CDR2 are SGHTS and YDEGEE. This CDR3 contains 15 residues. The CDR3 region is CASSGGQGWSDTQYF. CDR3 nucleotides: TGTGCCAGCAGCGGCGGACAGGGGTGGTCAGATACGCAGTATTTT.

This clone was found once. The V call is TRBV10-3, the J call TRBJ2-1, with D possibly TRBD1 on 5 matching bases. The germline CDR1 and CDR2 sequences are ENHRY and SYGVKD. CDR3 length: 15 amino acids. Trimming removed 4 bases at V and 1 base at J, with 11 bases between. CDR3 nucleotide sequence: TGTGCCATCAGTGGAATGGCAGGGTCCTACAATGAGCAGTTCTTC. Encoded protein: CAISGMAGSYNEQFF.